This T cell receptor (beta chain) was documented in a study of PD-1 blockade in classical Hodgkin lymphoma. The study, taken as a whole, reports: TCR diversity at baseline was reported to be reduced in newly diagnosed patients relative to healthy donors. In CD4+ cells, TCR diversity went up significantly by C4D1, but in CD8+ cells it did not. Whoever responded completely had baseline diversity much like that seen in newly diagnosed patients.

Sequencing used immunoSEQ multiplex PCR; TCRdb keeps in-frame clones, though not all of them. The sample contains some 110,000 clones, approximately 89% of which appear only once. Time point specified: cycle 4 day 1 (C4D1), after more than five weeks of nivolumab. There was relapse after autologous stem cell transplantation in every patient, and there was variation in brentuximab vedotin exposure. CDR3 length: 15 residues. The germline V gene has CDR1 SGHAT and CDR2 FQNNGV. V was cut by 5 bases and J by 0 bases, with 13 bases left in between. This clone appeared a single time. The antigen is unknown. This sequence was found in a human donor with classical Hodgkin lymphoma. The genes are TRBV11-2 and TRBJ2-5; D might be TRBD1 (6 bases). This specimen was peripheral blood mononuclear cells (PBMCs), taken before the fourth cycle of nivolumab. The CDR3 sequence: CASSLGTKYQETQYF. The CDR3 DNA sequence: TGTGCCAGCAGCCTCGGGACAAAGTACCAAGAGACCCAGTACTTC.